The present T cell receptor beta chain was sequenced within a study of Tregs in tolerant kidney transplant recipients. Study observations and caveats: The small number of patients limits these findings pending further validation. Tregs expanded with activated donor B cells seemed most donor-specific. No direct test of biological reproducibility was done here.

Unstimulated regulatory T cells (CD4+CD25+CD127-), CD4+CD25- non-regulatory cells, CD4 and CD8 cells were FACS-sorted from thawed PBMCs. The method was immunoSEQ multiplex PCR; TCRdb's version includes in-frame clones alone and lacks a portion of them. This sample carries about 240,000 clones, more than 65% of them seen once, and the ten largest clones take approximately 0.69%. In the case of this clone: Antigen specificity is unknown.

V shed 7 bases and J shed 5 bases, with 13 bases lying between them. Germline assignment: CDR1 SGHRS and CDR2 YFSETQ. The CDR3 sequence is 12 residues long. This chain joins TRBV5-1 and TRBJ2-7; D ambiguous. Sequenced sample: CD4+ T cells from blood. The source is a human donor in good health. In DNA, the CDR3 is TGCGCCAGCGGCCCCCCCGACAACGAGCAGTACTTC. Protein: CASGPPDNEQYF.